This TCR beta chain was recovered during a study of T cells in Graves' hyperthyroidism and ophthalmopathy. Study-level results: Separating ophthalmopathy from stable hyperthyroidism was achieved by a 13 V-J model. Most thyroid clonotypes expanded above 0.001 appeared in blood too.

This clonotype was seen more than once but under ten times. Its antigen is currently unknown. Enrolled ophthalmopathy patients presented with a Clinical Activity Score of at least 3, a NOSPECS grade of at least 4, and disease duration under 3 months. Germline assignment: CDR1 SGHAT and CDR2 FQNNGV. V was trimmed by 4 bases and J by 8 bases, leaving 8 bases between them. The CDR3 loop spans 11 amino acids. RNA transcripts yielded amplified TCR beta CDR3 regions. The primer set for the first-round RT-PCR of the TCR CDR3 was HTBI. TCRdb re-analysed the multiplex PCR reads in MiXCR, keeping a single row per CDR3 protein. The profile covers some 580,000 distinct CDR3 sequences, with around 15% appearing a single time and under 3.5% taken by the ten largest.

Sequencing was done on a sample of blood. This TCR was sampled from a woman aged 40 to 50 with Graves' ophthalmopathy. The chain employs TRBV11-2 and TRBJ1-2; no reliable D call. CDR3 sequence reads: CASSSAGGYTF. CDR3 sequence (DNA): TGTGCCAGCAGCTCGGCGGGAGGCTACACCTTC.